The clone carrying this TCR beta chain was observed once. The antigen remains undetermined. The data are from a study of PD-1 blockade in classical Hodgkin lymphoma. Study-level results: Newly diagnosed patients were said to have less baseline TCR diversity than healthy donors did. Complete responders entered with baseline diversity on par with newly diagnosed patients, the results showed.

Trimming took 3 bases from V and 7 from J, leaving 21 bases between them. The V gene's germline CDR1 is LNHDA and CDR2 SQIVND (reference sequence). CDR3 length: 16 residues. Each of the patients experienced relapse following autologous stem cell transplantation, and their brentuximab vedotin exposure differed. Measured with immunoSEQ multiplex PCR; TCRdb has only the in-frame clones, and not every one. This table holds 20,000 to 25,000 clones, approximately 69% found once. The TCR was taken from a human donor with classical Hodgkin lymphoma. This chain connects TRBV19 to TRBJ1-2; TRBD1 is a possible D gene (6 bases). The sequencing used peripheral blood mononuclear cells (PBMCs), collected at baseline. CDR3 nucleotide sequence: TGTGCCAGTAGTATTACCACAGGGTCGGTGGCCGCTGGCTACACCTTC. Amino acids: CASSITTGSVAAGYTF.